The next 17 T cell receptor beta chains were all read from a single sample in a study of beta chain features in type 1 diabetes. Expressed TCRB transcripts were sequenced after all isolated RNA was converted to cDNA. The table came from immunoSEQ multiplex PCR; TCRdb's copy has only in-frame clones and leaves some out. The repertoire holds 200,000 to 250,000 clones, with around 68% as singletons. The sequenced material came from naive CD4+ T cells from blood. The receptors were sampled from a man aged 25 to 40 in good health.

The gene calls are TRBV10-1 and TRBJ2-3; the D is unclear. The CDR3 totals 13 residues. The V end was cut by 0 bases, the J end by 1 base, with 2 bases between. The germline CDR1 and CDR2 sequences are WNHNN and SYGVQD (reference sequence). This CDR3 reads CASSESGTDTQYF. The DNA for the CDR3 is TGCGCCAGCAGTGAGTCGGGCACAGATACGCAGTATTTT.

Details on this clone: The identical CDR3 is also encoded by other nucleotide sequences in the sample. The chain joins TRBV30 to TRBJ2-7, with a weak D call TRBD1 (5 bases). Trimming took off 1 base at V and 3 bases at J, with 10 bases between the two ends. The germline V gene has CDR1 GTSNPN and CDR2 SVGIG (reference sequence). This CDR3 is built from 13 residues. The CDR3 DNA sequence: TGTGCCTGGAGTGCTGGGGCCAGCTACGAGCAGTACTTC. Encoded protein: CAWSAGASYEQYF.

The table lists this clone with a few counts. V and J are TRBV30 and TRBJ2-5; 7 bases fit TRBD1. Germline V gives CDR1 GTSNPN, CDR2 SVGIG (reference sequence). The CDR3 runs 17 residues. After removal of 5 bases from V and 1 base from J, the junction contained 16 bases not matched to a gene. The CDR3 reads CAWGHQIKQGTQETQYF. CDR3 DNA: TGTGCCTGGGGACACCAGATCAAACAGGGGACCCAAGAGACCCAGTACTTC.

The V and J genes are TRBV2 and TRBJ1-1; D gene unclear. The CDR3 extends over 10 amino acids. Germline CDR1 and CDR2: SNHLY and FYNNEI. Trimming removed 1 base at V and 10 bases at J, with 4 bases between. The CDR3 DNA reads TGTGCCAGCAGTGAAGTAACAGCTTTCTTT. Translating gives CASSEVTAFF. Supplemented by reference TRBV2 and TRBJ1-1, the full variable domain reads EPEVTQTPSHQVTQMGQEVILRCVPISNHLYFYWYRQILGQKVEFLVSFYNNEISEKSEIFDDQFSVERPDGSNFTLKIRSTKLEDSAMYFCASSEVTAFFGQGTRLTVV.

This chain uses TRBV7-9 with TRBJ2-1; 7 bases line up with TRBD2. Germline V gives CDR1 SEHNR, CDR2 FQNEAQ (reference sequence). The CDR3 is made up of 12 amino acids. The junction had 7 bases not matched to a gene; V was cut back by 5 bases and J by 12 bases. Written as DNA, the CDR3 is TGTGCCAGCAGCCCAAGCGGGACCAGGCAGTTCTTC. Amino acid sequence: CASSPSGTRQFF.

The sample holds a few counts of this clone. The chain links TRBV25-1 to TRBJ2-5; D perhaps matches TRBD1 (5 bases). This CDR3 has 15 amino acids. Trimming took 2 bases from V and 5 from J, leaving 15 bases between them. Per germline, CDR1 MGHDK and CDR2 SYGVNS. CDR3 region: CASSEGQPVGETQYF. CDR3 DNA: TGTGCCAGCAGTGAAGGACAACCGGTAGGGGAGACCCAGTACTTC.

V and J are TRBV7-8 and TRBJ2-4, with 7 bases fitting TRBD1. The CDR3 sequence is 14 residues long. Per the germline V gene, CDR1 is SGHVS and CDR2 is FQNEAQ. The V gene end was trimmed by 6 bases and the J gene end by 6 bases; junction bases not matched to a gene: 8. The CDR3 sequence is CASRSGTARNIQYF. CDR3 in DNA: TGTGCCAGCAGATCCGGGACAGCAAGAAACATTCAGTACTTC.

This clone is a singleton in its sample. The rearrangement uses TRBV9 and TRBJ1-1; D unclear. The CDR3 runs 15 residues. Deletions cut 0 bases from V and 5 bases from J, with 14 bases between. CDR1 and CDR2 (germline): SGDLS, YYNGEE. CDR3 nucleotide sequence: TGTGCCAGCAGCGTAGTGGCCCGGGAGGGAACTGAAGCTTTCTTT. Amino acids: CASSVVAREGTEAFF. Variable domain in full (rest from reference TRBV9 and TRBJ1-1): DSGVTQTPKHLITATGQRVTLRCSPRSGDLSVYWYQQSLDQGLQFLIQYYNGEERAKGNILERFSAQQFPDLHSELNLSSLELGDSALYFCASSVVAREGTEAFFGQGTRLTVV.

The rearrangement uses TRBV30 and TRBJ2-7, with D perhaps TRBD2 (5 bases). Germline CDR1 reads GTSNPN; CDR2 reads SVGIG (reference sequence). This CDR3 spans 13 amino acids. The V gene lost 4 bases and the J gene lost 2 bases, with 12 bases spanning the gap. CDR3 DNA: TGTGCCTGGAACGTCGCGGAGGCCTACGAGCAGTACTTC. It is translated as CAWNVAEAYEQYF.

The genes are TRBV9 and TRBJ2-5; the match to TRBD2 covers 9 bases. The length of the CDR3 is 15 residues. Germline V gives CDR1 SGDLS, CDR2 YYNGEE. V was pared by 2 bases and J by 2 bases, with 4 bases of the junction left unmatched. This CDR3 reads CASSVKAGGQETQYF. CDR3 sequence (DNA): TGTGCCAGCAGCGTCAAGGCGGGAGGGCAAGAGACCCAGTACTTC. Complete variable domain (other parts from reference TRBV9 and TRBJ2-5): DSGVTQTPKHLITATGQRVTLRCSPRSGDLSVYWYQQSLDQGLQFLIQYYNGEERAKGNILERFSAQQFPDLHSELNLSSLELGDSALYFCASSVKAGGQETQYFGPGTRLLVL.

The chain couples TRBV7-9 to TRBJ2-1, with 8 bases that match TRBD2. V dropped 4 bases and J dropped 11; count of bases not matched to a gene: 16. Germline V lookup: CDR1 SEHNR, CDR2 FQNEAQ (reference sequence). This CDR3 comprises 16 residues. The CDR3 coding sequence is TGTGCCAGCAGCTCCCACGTCGAGGGAGCGGGAGTGAAGCAGTTCTTC. Residues: CASSSHVEGAGVKQFF.

There are a few counts of this clone. The V and J genes are TRBV2 and TRBJ2-1, with D perhaps matching TRBD2 (5 bases). The CDR3 contains 15 residues. Germline V CDR1 and CDR2: SNHLY, FYNNEI. Trimming shortened V by 8 bases and J by 0 bases, and 14 bases separated the two germline ends. This CDR3 reads CASWGAVSSYNEQFF. The DNA of the CDR3 is TGTGCCAGCTGGGGAGCGGTGAGCTCCTACAATGAGCAGTTCTTC.

The chain recombines TRBV30 with TRBJ2-5; 7 bases agree with TRBD2. The germline CDR1 and CDR2 sequences are GTSNPN and SVGIG (reference sequence). V gave up 3 bases and J gave up 7 bases; unmatched junction bases: 5. The CDR3 is made up of 12 amino acids. Written as DNA, the CDR3 is TGTGCCTGGAGCGCTCCGGGGGGGACCCAGTACTTC. Amino acid sequence: CAWSAPGGTQYF.

The chain uses TRBV29-1 and TRBJ1-1; tentative D call: TRBD1 (6 bases). Trimming took off 5 bases at V and 3 bases at J, with 13 bases between the two ends. The length of the CDR3 is 13 residues. Germline loops: CDR1 SQVTM, CDR2 ANQGSEA. CDR3 DNA: TGCAGCGTTAGCAGGACAGACCACACTGAAGCTTTCTTT. Encoded protein: CSVSRTDHTEAFF.

The chain is built from TRBV7-9 and TRBJ2-7, with TRBD1 identical over 8 bases. The CDR3 length is 14 residues. J was trimmed by 6 bases and V by 5 bases; bases with no gene match: 9. The germline CDR1 and CDR2 sequences are SEHNR and FQNEAQ (reference sequence). The CDR3 loop is CASSRPGTGGEQYF. The CDR3 nucleotides are TGTGCCAGCAGCCGTCCCGGGACAGGAGGCGAGCAGTACTTC.

The chain combines TRBV15 with TRBJ2-4; TRBD2 is a possible D gene (6 bases). V lost 3 bases, J lost 4 bases, and 16 bases lay in between. This CDR3 comprises 16 residues. Germline V gene sequence: CDR1 LNHNV, CDR2 YYDKDF (reference sequence). The CDR3 nucleotides read TGTGCCACCAGCAGCTCTTCCAAGGGAGGAAAAAACATTCAGTACTTC. As protein: CATSSSSKGGKNIQYF.

This clone was detected only a few times. The rearrangement links TRBV12-5 to TRBJ2-3, with D tentatively TRBD2 (5 bases). The CDR3 is made up of 12 amino acids. The V end was cut by 6 bases, the J end by 11 bases, with 15 bases between. Germline V lookup: CDR1 LGHNT, CDR2 FRNRAP. In DNA, the CDR3 is TGTGCTAGTGGAGCCCTCTACGGGGAGCAGTATTTT. Translating gives CASGALYGEQYF.